These T cell receptor beta chains were read from a single sample in a study of cytomegalovirus exposure and HLA in healthy donors. This table comes from immunoSEQ multiplex PCR, and its TCRdb copy is limited to in-frame clones, with some not included. Seen here are about 300,000 clones, about nine tenths observed once, and the top ten hold 4%. The source material was PBMCs. The receptors were gathered from a man aged 35 to 55 in good health and CMV-seropositive. The CDR3 runs from the conserved cysteine through the conserved F or W. Each record gives: D gene, clone size, V gene, J gene, CDR3 DNA, CDR3 protein. D genes are given only for firm matches. Expanded clones are given a class, and other clones once, few, many or no size at all.

.	few	TRBV7-9	TRBJ1-5	TGTGCCAGCAGCGACGGGGGGCGCGGTCAGCCCCAGCATTTT	CASSDGGRGQPQHF
TRBD2	once	TRBV2	TRBJ2-7	TGTGCCAGCAGTGAAGCGGGAGGGGTCCACGAGCAGTACTTC	CASSEAGGVHEQYF
.	.	TRBV11-2	TRBJ2-5	TGTGCCAGCAGCTTAGGGCTAGATGAGACCCAGTACTTC	CASSLGLDETQYF
.	few	TRBV6-5	TRBJ1-1	TGTGCCAGCAAATCGGACACTGAAGCTTTCTTT	CASKSDTEAFF
TRBD2	.	TRBV7-8	TRBJ2-7	TGTGCCAGCAGCTTCGGAGCGGGGCGGACCTCCTACGAGCAGTACTTC	CASSFGAGRTSYEQYF
.	.	TRBV19	TRBJ1-4	TGTGCCAGTACCTGGGACGGTGGAGGGGAAAAACTGTTTTTT	CASTWDGGGEKLFF
.	.	TRBV7-2	TRBJ1-5	TGTGCCAGCAGCTTAGGAGGGAGAGGGCATCAGCCCCAGCATTTT	CASSLGGRGHQPQHF
.	.	TRBV28	TRBJ2-4	TGTGCCAGCAGTGCCACCCCGAGGTTCGCCAAAAACATTCAGTACTTC	CASSATPRFAKNIQYF
.	.	TRBV2	TRBJ2-3	TGTGCCAGCAGTTCCCTTAACACAGATACGCAGTATTTT	CASSSLNTDTQYF
.	.	TRBV5-4	TRBJ1-2	TGTGCCAGCAGCTTGTTAGGGGACTATGGCCACACCTTC	CASSLLGDYGHTF
TRBD2	few	TRBV7-8	TRBJ2-3	TGTGCCAGCAGCTTCGGGGGACTAGCGGGAGGGCGGGATACGCAGTATTTT	CASSFGGLAGGRDTQYF
TRBD1	few	TRBV6-5	TRBJ2-7	TGTGCCAGCAGCATGAACAGGGGGCGATTGTACGAGCAGTACTTC	CASSMNRGRLYEQYF
.	.	TRBV5-6	TRBJ2-7	TGTGCCAGCAGCTTGGTAGCGGAAGCCACCTACGAGCAGTACTTC	CASSLVAEATYEQYF
TRBD1	.	TRBV27	TRBJ1-1	TGTGCCAGCTGCCATGGGACAGCCACTGAAGCTTTCTTT	CASCHGTATEAFF
TRBD1	.	TRBV7-8	TRBJ2-1	TGTGCCAGCAGCTTAGTGGACAGGGCTTACAATGAGCAGTTCTTC	CASSLVDRAYNEQFF
.	.	TRBV5-1	TRBJ2-1	TGCGCCAGCAAGACCCGGACGGGATACAATGAGCAGTTCTTC	CASKTRTGYNEQFF
.	.	TRBV2	TRBJ2-2	TGTGCCAGCAGTGAAACAGACCCGCCACCCGGGGAGCTGTTTTTT	CASSETDPPPGELFF
.	.	TRBV21-1	TRBJ2-7	TGTGCCAGCAGCAAAGGAAAACGGGTGGAAACCTACGAGCAGTACTTC	CASSKGKRVETYEQYF
TRBD1	.	TRBV4-3	TRBJ2-5	TGCGCCAGCAGCCAAGATTTGGACAGGGGGGGCCAAGAGACCCAGTACTTC	CASSQDLDRGGQETQYF
TRBD1	.	TRBV5-1	TRBJ2-3	TGCGCCAGCAGCGGTGCCGGGACAGGGGGAAGCACAGATACGCAGTATTTT	CASSGAGTGGSTDTQYF
TRBD2	few	TRBV5-4	TRBJ2-1	TGTGCCAGCAGCCTTAGCGGGAGAGGCTCCTACAATGAGCAGTTCTTC	CASSLSGRGSYNEQFF
TRBD1	.	TRBV18	TRBJ1-1	TGTGCCAGCTCACCAGTGACAGGGGGGGCTGAAGCTTTCTTT	CASSPVTGGAEAFF
.	.	TRBV7-6	TRBJ1-1	TGTGCCAGCAGCTTACTCCCCCAGGGCACTGAAGCTTTCTTT	CASSLLPQGTEAFF
.	once	TRBV10-3	TRBJ1-1	TGTGCCATCAGGTGGGGGGGAACTGAAGCTTTCTTT	CAIRWGGTEAFF
TRBD1	.	TRBV5-1	TRBJ2-7	TGCGCCAGCAGCTACGGGACAGGGGCCTACGAGCAGTACTTC	CASSYGTGAYEQYF
TRBD1	.	TRBV11-2	TRBJ2-7	TGTGCCAGCAGCCCCGACAGGGCCTCCTACGAGCAGTACTTC	CASSPDRASYEQYF
TRBD2	.	TRBV4-1	TRBJ2-7	TGCGCCAGCAGCCAAGGCACTAGCGGGAGGAAATACGAGCAGTACTTC	CASSQGTSGRKYEQYF
.	.	TRBV5-6	TRBJ2-2	TGTGCCAGCAGCCAGGGACTCTACACCGGGGAGCTGTTTTTT	CASSQGLYTGELFF
.	.	TRBV6-5	TRBJ2-3	TGTGCCAGCAGGAGCCGGGACTCTAGCACAGATACGCAGTATTTT	CASRSRDSSTDTQYF
.	few	TRBV4-3	TRBJ2-5	TGCGCCAGCAGCCACTTACCCGGGGAGTCACCTCGGGGGGAGACCCAGTACTTC	CASSHLPGESPRGETQYF
TRBD2	once	TRBV15	TRBJ2-4	TGTGCCACCAGCAGTGCCTCTAGCGGGAGGTCGGCCAAAAACATTCAGTACTTC	CATSSASSGRSAKNIQYF
.	.	TRBV14	TRBJ2-2	TGTGCCAGCAGCGGGCAGGGGTTGGCCACCGGGGAGCTGTTTTTT	CASSGQGLATGELFF
.	few	TRBV6-5	TRBJ2-7	TGTGCCAGCAGTCCCCGCAGGGGGGAAGTCTACGAGCAGTACTTC	CASSPRRGEVYEQYF
.	.	TRBV10-3	TRBJ2-7	TGTGCCATCAGTGAGTCGAGAGGGCCTAGCTCCTACGAGCAGTACTTC	CAISESRGPSSYEQYF
TRBD2	.	TRBV28	TRBJ2-1	TGTGCCAGCAGTTTATGGCTAGCGGGATCCTACAATGAGCAGTTCTTC	CASSLWLAGSYNEQFF
.	.	TRBV5-1	TRBJ1-4	TGCGCCAGCAGTTCGACAGGATCCAATGAAAAACTGTTTTTT	CASSSTGSNEKLFF
TRBD2	once	TRBV25-1	TRBJ2-1	TGTGCCAGCGCCGATCCTACTAGCGTCAATGAGCAGTTCTTC	CASADPTSVNEQFF
.	.	TRBV28	TRBJ2-7	TGTGCCAGCAGTTTATCTCTTGGGGGCGCCTACGAGCAGTACTTC	CASSLSLGGAYEQYF
TRBD1	.	TRBV7-2	TRBJ2-1	TGTGCCAGCAGCTTAGACAGGGGGCCCGACAATGAGCAGTTCTTC	CASSLDRGPDNEQFF
TRBD2	.	TRBV9	TRBJ2-7	TGTGCCAGCAGCGTAGGGGTTAGCGGGACTCCCTACGAGCAGTACTTC	CASSVGVSGTPYEQYF
.	.	TRBV4-3	TRBJ1-3	TGCGCCAGCAGCCCGCATCGCGGCAGCTCTGGAAACACCATATATTTT	CASSPHRGSSGNTIYF
.	once	TRBV6-1	TRBJ2-7	TGTGCCAGCAGTGAATTTGCGGGGGCCGGTTACGAGCAGTACTTC	CASSEFAGAGYEQYF
TRBD1	.	TRBV7-9	TRBJ2-5	TGTGCCAGCAGACAAGACAGGGGTGGTGGAGAGACCCAGTACTTC	CASRQDRGGGETQYF
.	.	TRBV7-2	TRBJ2-7	TGTGCCAGCAGTTACGACAGGTCTTCCTACGAGCAGTACTTC	CASSYDRSSYEQYF
.	.	TRBV10-3	TRBJ2-2	TGTGCCATCAGTCGGGACTCGATGAACACCGGGGAGCTGTTTTTT	CAISRDSMNTGELFF
.	.	TRBV4-2	TRBJ2-5	TGTGCCAGCAGCCAAGCGGGCGGGTCAGGGGCCCAGTACTTC	CASSQAGGSGAQYF
TRBD1	.	TRBV29-1	TRBJ2-7	TGCAGCGTTGTAGTGGACAGGGTATACGAGCAGTACTTC	CSVVVDRVYEQYF
.	few	TRBV5-1	TRBJ2-7	TGCGCCAGCAGCTTGGTTGGGGGAGGCGAGCAGTACTTC	CASSLVGGGEQYF